A single sample is the source of the 7 T cell receptor beta chains below, sequenced in a study of T cells in Graves' hyperthyroidism and ophthalmopathy. TCR beta CDR3 region amplification was performed from RNA transcripts. A first-round RT-PCR of the TCR CDR3 used the HTBI primer set. TCRdb redid the calling of the multiplex PCR reads with MiXCR, one entry per CDR3 protein. The table has about 590,000 distinct CDR3 sequences, about a sixth seen once. Sequences were obtained from blood. All receptors come from a woman in her 30s with Graves' hyperthyroidism.

The chain carries TRBV19 and TRBJ2-2, with 11 bases aligning to TRBD2. The CDR3 extends over 17 amino acids. CDR1 is LNHDA and CDR2 is SQIVND in the germline V gene (reference sequence). The V segment lost 3 bases and the J segment 5 bases; nucleotides outside the gene matches: 8. The CDR3 is CASSIFTSGRGTGELFF. The CDR3 DNA sequence: TGTGCCAGTAGTATCTTCACTAGCGGGAGAGGGACCGGGGAGCTGTTTTTT. Combining the CDR3 with reference TRBV19 and TRBJ2-2 gives the whole variable domain DGGITQSPKYLFRKEGQNVTLSCEQNLNHDAMYWYRQDPGQGLRLIYYSQIVNDFQKGDIAEGYSVSREKKESFPLTVTSAQKNPTAFYLCASSIFTSGRGTGELFFGEGSRLTVL.

In this sample, this clonotype turned up many times. The V and J genes are TRBV7-2 and TRBJ2-1; D might be TRBD2 (6 bases). The CDR3 extends over 15 amino acids. Germline CDR1 and CDR2: SGHTA and FQGNSA. The V end was cut by 2 bases, the J end by 6 bases, with 14 bases between. CDR3 in amino acids: CASSLRGAGSNEQFF. The CDR3 DNA follows: TGTGCCAGCAGCTTAAGGGGTGCGGGGTCCAATGAGCAGTTCTTC.

For this clonotype: This may stem from a read error, because a much larger clone lies one nucleotide away. The rearrangement uses TRBV7-2 and TRBJ1-5; perhaps TRBD1 as D (5 bases). The CDR3 consists of 13 residues. Germline CDR1 reads SGHTA; CDR2 reads FQGNSA. In DNA form, the CDR3 reads TGTGCCAGCAGCTTATGGGGGAATCGGCCCCAGCATTTT. Protein product: CASSLWGNRPQHF.

This clonotype came up many times. V and J are TRBV18 and TRBJ2-7; a possible D gene is TRBD1 (5 bases). V dropped 3 bases and J dropped 5 bases, with 11 bases sitting between them. The CDR3 is made up of 13 amino acids. The germline gives CDR1 KGHSH, CDR2 LQKENI. In DNA form, the CDR3 reads TGTGCCAGCTCACCGGGGCAGGCTGACGAGCAGTACTTC. Translating it yields CASSPGQADEQYF.

The chain has TRBV20-1 and TRBJ2-1, with 13 bases fitting TRBD2. Per the germline V gene, CDR1 is DFQATT and CDR2 is SNEGSKA (reference sequence). The CDR3 spans 13 residues. V was clipped by 6 bases and J by 9 bases; unmatched bases: 5. As DNA, the CDR3 is TGCAGTGCAAGACTAGCGGGAGGCGGTGAGCAGTTCTTC. Residues: CSARLAGGGEQFF.

This clonotype was seen at least ten times. This sequence joins TRBV27 and TRBJ2-5, with 9 bases aligning to TRBD2. CDR3 length: 16 amino acids. Trimming removed 7 bases from V and 5 bases from J; junction bases left unmatched: 14. Germline loops: CDR1 MNHEY, CDR2 SMNVEV (reference sequence). The CDR3 DNA reads TGTGCCAGCACTGACACGCGGGGGGGGCGAGGGGAGACCCAGTACTTC. Encoded protein: CASTDTRGGRGETQYF.

This clonotype was counted between two and nine times. V and J are TRBV20-1 and TRBJ1-4, with D unclear. The germline V and J ends were trimmed by 3 bases and 6 bases, with 11 bases remaining between them. The germline V gene has CDR1 DFQATT and CDR2 SNEGSKA (reference sequence). The CDR3 runs to 13 residues. The CDR3 sequence is CSASRNGDEKLFF. In DNA, the CDR3 is TGCAGTGCTAGTCGAAACGGAGATGAAAAACTGTTTTTT.